This T cell receptor (beta chain) was recovered during a study of T cells in localized non-small cell lung cancer. Researchers cut adjacent lung at least 2 cm from the tumor margin, and it showed no atypia. The table came from immunoSEQ multiplex PCR; TCRdb's copy has only in-frame clones and leaves some out. The sample lists more than 1,400 clones, roughly a quarter occurring once. This specimen consisted of normal lung tissue next to the tumor, obtained before any cancer treatment. This TCR derives from a woman aged 18 to 49 with stage III lung adenocarcinoma.

In nucleotides, the CDR3 is TGCGCCAGCAGCCAAGTCTCAGTAATAGGGGGCCTTAACTATGGCTACACCTTC. Translating it yields CASSQVSVIGGLNYGYTF. The rearrangement uses TRBV1 and TRBJ1-2; the table's D call of TRBD1 was not tested on the DNA. TRBV1 is a known pseudogene. This CDR3 comprises 18 residues.